The 16 T cell receptor beta chains below come from one sample, sequenced in a study of spatial heterogeneity in lung cancer. Time point denoted: sample taken at primary tumor resection. TCRdb recomputed calls from the 5' RACE reads with MiXCR, one row per CDR3 protein. Of about 39,000 distinct CDR3 sequences listed, approximately 3.1% were seen once; the top ten hold 36%. Source: normal lung tissue next to the tumor, taken at surgery. The receptors derive from a male donor with early-stage non-small cell lung cancer.

The V gene is TRBV5-6, the J gene TRBJ1-3, with 7 positions matching TRBD1. Germline-derived CDR1 and CDR2 are SGHDT and YYEEEE. The CDR3 runs 18 residues. V lost 1 base to trimming and J lost 0 bases; unmatched junction nucleotides: 10. The CDR3 coding sequence is TGTGCCAGCAGCTTGTTACAATTACAGGGGTACTCTGGAAACACCATATATTTT. Translated: CASSLLQLQGYSGNTIYF.

The rearrangement uses TRBV11-3 and TRBJ2-7, with a tentative D call TRBD1 (5 bases). The CDR3 is 13 amino acids. Germline loops: CDR1 SGHNT, CDR2 YENEEA. V lost 5 bases and J 6 bases, leaving 14 bases between the germline ends. This CDR3 reads CASSKGVGGEQYF. CDR3 DNA: TGTGCCAGCAGCAAAGGGGTGGGCGGCGAGCAGTACTTC.

This clonotype was observed at least ten times. V is TRBV7-6 and J is TRBJ2-3; a weak D match, TRBD2 (5 bases). CDR3 length: 17 residues. CDR1 and CDR2 (germline): SGHVS, FNYEAQ. The ends were cut back, 2 bases at V and 0 bases at J, with 15 bases in the middle. The CDR3 DNA sequence: TGTGCCAGCAGCTTAAGCGAGCGGCCGTCGAGCACAGATACGCAGTATTTT. Translation gives CASSLSERPSSTDTQYF.

This clonotype appeared many times. The junction does not match germline at one end; this may be a read error. The chain recombines TRBV7-7 with TRBJ2-1; 9 bases fit TRBD1. CDR1 is SSHAT and CDR2 is FNYEAQ in the germline V gene (reference sequence). CDR3 length: 16 residues. The CDR3 DNA reads TGTGCTAGCAGCCCTACAACCGGGACAGGGCTAAATGAGCAGTTCTTC. The encoded protein is CASSPTTGTGLNEQFF. The full variable domain, rest sourced from reference TRBV7-7 and TRBJ2-1, is GAGVSQSPRYKVTKRGQDVTLRCDPISSHATLYWYQQALGQGPEFLTYFNYEAQPDKSGLPSDRFSAERPEGSISTLTIQRTEQRDSAMYRCASSPTTGTGLNEQFFGPGTRLTVL.

This sequence joins TRBV11-2 and TRBJ1-1; D is ambiguous. With 5 bases removed from V and 3 bases from J, the gap between germline ends came to 7 bases. Looked up from germline, CDR1 is SGHAT and CDR2 is FQNNGV. The CDR3 length is 12 residues. The CDR3 coding sequence is TGTGCCAGCAGCCAGGTTGACACTGAAGCTTTCTTT. It yields the protein CASSQVDTEAFF.

At least ten counts were recorded for this clonotype. The CDR3 is CASSLVSGTGGYNEQFF. The CDR3 DNA sequence: TGTGCCAGCAGCTTAGTATCCGGGACAGGGGGCTACAATGAGCAGTTCTTC. This chain links TRBV7-6 with TRBJ2-1; TRBD1 agrees at 11 bases. The germline gives CDR1 SGHVS, CDR2 FNYEAQ. The length of the CDR3 is 17 residues. V was clipped by 1 base and J by 3 bases; unmatched bases: 5.

This clonotype was counted ten times or more. V is TRBV9 and J is TRBJ1-4; the D gene is possibly TRBD1 (6 bases). This CDR3 contains 14 residues. CDR1 is SGDLS and CDR2 is YYNGEE in the germline V gene. V lost 3 bases to trimming and J lost 4 bases, with 10 bases between them. The CDR3 bases are TGTGCCAGCAGCGAAACAGGGTATAATGAAAAACTGTTTTTT. It translates to CASSETGYNEKLFF. Based on the CDR3 plus reference TRBV9 and TRBJ1-4, the full variable domain is DSGVTQTPKHLITATGQRVTLRCSPRSGDLSVYWYQQSLDQGLQFLIQYYNGEERAKGNILERFSAQQFPDLHSELNLSSLELGDSALYFCASSETGYNEKLFFGSGTQLSVL.

This clonotype was detected ten times or more. The rearrangement joins TRBV12-3 or TRBV12-4 to TRBJ2-2; 9 bases are shared with TRBD1. The CDR3 is 15 amino acids. The V gene end was trimmed by 2 bases and the J gene end by 4 bases; junction bases not matched to a gene: 2. The CDR3 coding sequence is TGTGCCAGCAGTTTAAACAGGGGGCTCACCGGGGAGCTGTTTTTT. Translating it yields CASSLNRGLTGELFF.

This clonotype was picked up a small number of times. V usage is TRBV5-1 and J usage is TRBJ2-7, with 7 bases that match TRBD2. The germline V gene has CDR1 SGHRS and CDR2 YFSETQ. The CDR3 is 14 amino acids. V gave up 0 bases and J gave up 7 bases; unmatched junction bases: 7. The CDR3 protein is CASSLGGSSGEQYF. CDR3 DNA: TGCGCCAGCAGCTTGGGCGGGAGCTCGGGAGAGCAGTACTTC.

This clonotype was counted many times. The chain carries TRBV24-1 and TRBJ1-2; no definite D call. Trimming shortened V by 3 bases and J by 7 bases, and 23 bases separated the two germline ends. CDR3 length: 17 amino acids. Germline V gives CDR1 KGHDR, CDR2 SFDVKD. The CDR3 DNA reads TGTGCCACCAGTGATAAGCGGGTACACGTGGAGGAAATTGGCTACACCTTC. This encodes CATSDKRVHVEEIGYTF.

This clonotype was observed at least ten times. A read error may produce the germline difference seen at one junction end. The rearrangement joins TRBV12-3 or TRBV12-4 to TRBJ1-5; TRBD1 is a possible D gene (5 bases). This CDR3 has 11 residues. In nucleotides, the CDR3 is TGTGCCAGCAGTTCCTTTGGGACCCAAAAGTTT. Amino acid sequence: CASSSFGTQKF.

This clonotype appeared many times. The gene calls are TRBV20-1 and TRBJ2-7, with TRBD2 as a possible D gene (6 bases). Trimming stripped 6 bases from V and 3 bases from J, with 15 bases between. The CDR3 length is 13 residues. The V gene's germline CDR1 is DFQATT and CDR2 SNEGSKA (reference sequence). The CDR3 DNA reads TGCAGTGCCAAGGAGGGCCTCCACTACGAGCAGTACTTC. Protein sequence: CSAKEGLHYEQYF.

This clonotype was observed many times. The chain couples TRBV4-3 to TRBJ1-4; D is possibly TRBD1 (5 bases). Trimming took 2 bases from V and 10 from J, leaving 14 bases between them. The CDR3 is made up of 14 amino acids. Germline V gene data show CDR1 as LGHNA and CDR2 as YSLEER. The CDR3 protein is CASSQPRTGGKLFF. CDR3 coding DNA: TGCGCCAGCAGCCAACCCCGGACCGGGGGAAAACTGTTTTTT.

The sample holds many counts of this clonotype. The V and J genes are TRBV4-2 and TRBJ2-1; no clear D gene. The CDR3 runs 11 residues. Germline assignment: CDR1 LGHNA and CDR2 YNFKEQ. V was clipped by 3 bases and J by 9 bases, with 6 bases between them. This chain's CDR3 is CASSQLAEQFF. DNA of the CDR3: TGTGCCAGCAGCCAGCTGGCTGAGCAGTTCTTC.

This clonotype ranks as hyperexpanded. The rearrangement links TRBV28 to TRBJ2-7; either TRBD1 or TRBD2 may fit D (6 bases each). Germline CDR1 is MDHEN and CDR2 is SYDVKM. The CDR3 sequence is 17 residues long. V lost 2 bases and J 0 bases, leaving 17 bases between the germline ends. CDR3 sequence (DNA): TGTGCCAGCAGTTTAGAGTTCTTAGCGGACAGCTCCTACGAGCAGTACTTC. Encoded protein: CASSLEFLADSSYEQYF.

This clonotype was seen at least ten times. The V call is TRBV28, the J call TRBJ2-7; D not resolved. This CDR3 spans 11 amino acids. Trimming stripped 10 bases from V and 7 bases from J, with 14 bases between. In germline, CDR1 is MDHEN, CDR2 SYDVKM. CDR3 in amino acids: CATTTSREQYF. DNA of the CDR3: TGTGCCACCACAACATCTCGGGAGCAGTACTTC.